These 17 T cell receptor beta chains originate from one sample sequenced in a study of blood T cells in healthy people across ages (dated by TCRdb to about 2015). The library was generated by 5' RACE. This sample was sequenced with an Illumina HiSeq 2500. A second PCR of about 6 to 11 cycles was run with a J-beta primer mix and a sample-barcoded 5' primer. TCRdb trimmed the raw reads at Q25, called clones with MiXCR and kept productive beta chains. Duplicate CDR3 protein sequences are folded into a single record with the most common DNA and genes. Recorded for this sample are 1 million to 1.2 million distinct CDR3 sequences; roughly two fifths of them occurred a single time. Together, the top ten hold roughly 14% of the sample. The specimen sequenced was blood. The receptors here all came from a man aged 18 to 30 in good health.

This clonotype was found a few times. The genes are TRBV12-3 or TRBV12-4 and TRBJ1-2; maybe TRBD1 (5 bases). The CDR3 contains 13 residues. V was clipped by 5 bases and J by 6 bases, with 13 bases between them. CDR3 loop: CASSNPGGDGYTF. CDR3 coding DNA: TGTGCCAGCAGTAACCCCGGGGGGGATGGCTACACCTTC.

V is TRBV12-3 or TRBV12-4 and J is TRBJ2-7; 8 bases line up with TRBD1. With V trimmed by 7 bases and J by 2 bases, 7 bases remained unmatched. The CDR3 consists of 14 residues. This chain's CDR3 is CASTIGQGTYEQYF. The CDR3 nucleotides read TGTGCCAGCACCATAGGACAGGGTACCTACGAGCAGTACTTC.

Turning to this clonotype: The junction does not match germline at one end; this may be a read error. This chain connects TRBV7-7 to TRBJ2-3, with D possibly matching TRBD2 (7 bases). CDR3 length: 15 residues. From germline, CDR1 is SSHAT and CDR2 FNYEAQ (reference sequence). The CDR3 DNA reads TGTGCTAGCAGCGCGGGGGCCTCTAGCACAGATACGCAGTATTTT. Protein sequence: CASSAGASSTDTQYF.

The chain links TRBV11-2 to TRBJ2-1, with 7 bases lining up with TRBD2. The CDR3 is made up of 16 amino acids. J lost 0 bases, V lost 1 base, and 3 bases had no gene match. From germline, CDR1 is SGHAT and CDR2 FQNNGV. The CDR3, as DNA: TGTGCCAGCAGCTTAGCGGGGGGAACCTCCTACAATGAGCAGTTCTTC. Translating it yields CASSLAGGTSYNEQFF.

The CDR3 here is CASSTVRGHKGSYNEQFF. CDR3 in DNA: TGTGCCAGCAGCACCGTAAGGGGCCATAAGGGGTCCTACAATGAGCAGTTCTTC. The V and J genes are TRBV11-2 and TRBJ2-1; perhaps TRBD1 as D (5 bases). The CDR3 runs 18 residues. Germline V gives CDR1 SGHAT, CDR2 FQNNGV. Trimming removed 5 bases at V and 1 base at J, with 21 bases between. The full variable domain, rest sourced from reference TRBV11-2 and TRBJ2-1, is EAGVAQSPRYKIIEKRQSVAFWCNPISGHATLYWYQQILGQGPKLLIQFQNNGVVDDSQLPKDRFSAERLKGVDSTLKIQPAKLEDSAVYLCASSTVRGHKGSYNEQFFGPGTRLTVL.

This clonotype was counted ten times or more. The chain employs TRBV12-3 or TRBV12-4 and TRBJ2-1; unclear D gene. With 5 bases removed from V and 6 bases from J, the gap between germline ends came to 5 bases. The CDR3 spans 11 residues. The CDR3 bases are TGTGCCAGCAGTGTTATCAATGAGCAGTTCTTC. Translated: CASSVINEQFF.

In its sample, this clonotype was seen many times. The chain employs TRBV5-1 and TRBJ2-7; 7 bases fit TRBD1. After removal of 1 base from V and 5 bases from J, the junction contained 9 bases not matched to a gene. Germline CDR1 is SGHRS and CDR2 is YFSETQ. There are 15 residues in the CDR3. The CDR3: CASSLQGGTDNEQYF. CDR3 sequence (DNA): TGCGCCAGCAGCTTGCAAGGTGGGACAGATAACGAGCAGTACTTC.

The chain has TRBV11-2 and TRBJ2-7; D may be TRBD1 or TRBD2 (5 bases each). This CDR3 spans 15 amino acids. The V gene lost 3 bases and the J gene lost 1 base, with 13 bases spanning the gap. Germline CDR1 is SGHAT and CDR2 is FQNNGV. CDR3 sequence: CASSLGTPASYEQYF. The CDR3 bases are TGTGCCAGCAGCTTGGGGACGCCGGCTTCCTACGAGCAGTACTTC.

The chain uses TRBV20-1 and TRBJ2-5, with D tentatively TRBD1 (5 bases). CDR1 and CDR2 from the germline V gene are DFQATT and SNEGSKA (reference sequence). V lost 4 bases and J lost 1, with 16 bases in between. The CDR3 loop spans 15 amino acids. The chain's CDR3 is CSAKRQTASQETQYF. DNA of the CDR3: TGCAGTGCTAAAAGACAGACAGCTTCCCAAGAGACCCAGTACTTC.

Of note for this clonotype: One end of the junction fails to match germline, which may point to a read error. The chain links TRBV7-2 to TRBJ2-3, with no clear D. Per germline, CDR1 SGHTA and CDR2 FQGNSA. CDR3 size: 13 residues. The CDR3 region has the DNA TGTGCCAGCAGCTTATACGGCACAGATATGCAGTATTTT. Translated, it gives CASSLYGTDMQYF. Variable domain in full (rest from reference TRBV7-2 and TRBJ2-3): GAGVSQSPSNKVTEKGKDVELRCDPISGHTALYWYRQSLGQGLEFLIYFQGNSAPDKSGLPSDRFSAERTGGSVSTLTIQRTQQEDSAVYLCASSLYGTDMQYFGPGTRLTVL.

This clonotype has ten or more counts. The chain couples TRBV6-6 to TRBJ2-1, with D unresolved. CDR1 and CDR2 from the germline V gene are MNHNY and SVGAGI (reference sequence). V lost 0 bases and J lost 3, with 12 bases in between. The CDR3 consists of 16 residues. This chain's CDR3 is CASSYSIRQYYNEQFF. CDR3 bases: TGTGCCAGCAGTTACTCGATTCGGCAGTACTACAATGAGCAGTTCTTC.

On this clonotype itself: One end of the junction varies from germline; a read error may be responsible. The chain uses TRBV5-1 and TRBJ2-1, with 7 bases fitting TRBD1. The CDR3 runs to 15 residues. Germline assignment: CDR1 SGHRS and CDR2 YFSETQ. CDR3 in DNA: TGCGCCAGCAGTCGTACCGGGACAGCAAACAATGGGCAGTTCTTC. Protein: CASSRTGTANNGQFF.

The CDR3 spells CASRDRDYNEQYF. Written as DNA, the CDR3 is TGTGCCAGCCGGGACAGGGACTACAATGAGCAGTACTTC. The V gene is TRBV6-4, the J gene TRBJ2-7; 9 bases agree with TRBD1. Germline V lookup: CDR1 MRHNA, CDR2 SNTAGT. The length of the CDR3 is 13 residues. Trimming cost V 8 bases and J 7 bases; bases outside gene matches: 9.

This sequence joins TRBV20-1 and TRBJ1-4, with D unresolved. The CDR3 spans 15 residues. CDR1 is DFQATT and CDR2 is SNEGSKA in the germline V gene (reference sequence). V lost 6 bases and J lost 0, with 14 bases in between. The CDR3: CSATVGPATNEKLFF. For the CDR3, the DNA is TGCAGTGCCACCGTGGGCCCTGCAACTAATGAAAAACTGTTTTTT.

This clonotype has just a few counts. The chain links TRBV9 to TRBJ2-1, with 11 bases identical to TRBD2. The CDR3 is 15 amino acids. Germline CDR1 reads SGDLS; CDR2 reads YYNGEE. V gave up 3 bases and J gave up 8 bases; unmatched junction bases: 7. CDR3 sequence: CASSADGTSGHEQFF. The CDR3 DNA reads TGTGCCAGCAGCGCCGACGGGACTAGCGGTCATGAGCAGTTCTTC.

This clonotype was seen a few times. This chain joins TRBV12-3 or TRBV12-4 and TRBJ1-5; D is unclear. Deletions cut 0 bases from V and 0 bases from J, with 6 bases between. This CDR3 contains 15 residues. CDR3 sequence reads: CASSLAENSNQPQHF. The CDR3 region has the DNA TGTGCCAGCAGTTTAGCGGAAAATAGCAATCAGCCCCAGCATTTT.

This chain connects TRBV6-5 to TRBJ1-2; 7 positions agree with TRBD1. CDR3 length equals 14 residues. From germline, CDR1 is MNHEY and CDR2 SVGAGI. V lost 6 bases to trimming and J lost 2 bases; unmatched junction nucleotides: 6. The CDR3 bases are TGTGCCAGCAGACAACAGGGGTGGAACTATGGCTACACCTTC. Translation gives CASRQQGWNYGYTF.